The subject of this entry is one TCR beta chain. Its antigen is currently unknown. This specimen belongs to a study of cytomegalovirus exposure and HLA in healthy donors. Unrecorded immune exposures were likely, despite nominal health at sampling. V was pared by 2 bases and J by 3 bases, with 9 bases of the junction left unmatched. The CDR3 is 17 residues long. Germline CDR1 and CDR2: SGHNT and YENEEA. General observations from the study: The authors confirmed in vitro that a few CMV-associated chains were specific for CMV antigens.

PCR was performed using 60 Vbeta and 13 Jbeta primers. Some clones are missing from TCRdb's copy, which holds only in-frame ones; the method was immunoSEQ multiplex PCR. The table has some 140,000 clones, about four fifths seen once. The TCR originated in a man aged 18-30 years in good health and CMV-seronegative. The chain uses TRBV11-3 and TRBJ2-3, with 9 nucleotides matching TRBD2. Sequenced material: PBMCs. CDR3 residues: CASSLSASGTHTDTQYF. The CDR3 nucleotides are TGTGCCAGCAGCTTATCGGCTAGCGGGACACATACAGATACGCAGTATTTT. Full variable domain (missing parts from reference TRBV11-3 and TRBJ2-3): EAGVVQSPRYKIIEKKQPVAFWCNPISGHNTLYWYLQNLGQGPELLIRYENEEAVDDSQLPKDRFSAERLKGVDSTLKIQPAELGDSAVYLCASSLSASGTHTDTQYFGPGTRLTVL.